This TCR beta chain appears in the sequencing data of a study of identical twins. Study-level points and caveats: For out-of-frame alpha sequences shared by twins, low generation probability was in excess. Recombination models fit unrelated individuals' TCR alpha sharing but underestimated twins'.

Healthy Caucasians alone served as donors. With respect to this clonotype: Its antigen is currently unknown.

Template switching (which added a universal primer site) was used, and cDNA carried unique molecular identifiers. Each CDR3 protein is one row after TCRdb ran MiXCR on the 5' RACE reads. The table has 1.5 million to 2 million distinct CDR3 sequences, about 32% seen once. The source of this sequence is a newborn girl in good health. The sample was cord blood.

The CDR3 region has the DNA TGTGCCAGCAGTGAATGGTCTAGCGGGACCAACGAGCAGTACTTC. It codes for CASSEWSSGTNEQYF. This rearrangement joins TRBV6-1 to TRBJ2-5; the match to TRBD2 covers 9 bases. The J call may be wrong; the DNA end is better matched by TRBJ2-7. The CDR3 sequence is 15 residues long. Germline V gives CDR1 MNHNS, CDR2 SASEGT.